This is a list of T cell receptor beta chains from one sample in a study of shared clonotypes between healthy human individuals. Only in-frame clones appear in the TCRdb table, and some are missing; sequencing was by immunoSEQ multiplex PCR. The data contain some 550,000 clones, 95% to 98% of them singletons. The sequenced sample was naive CD4+ T cells sorted from blood. All receptors come from a woman between 25 and 40 years old in good health. Each CDR3 is given with its conserved first and last residue. Fields, in order: V gene, J gene, D gene, clone size, CDR3 protein, CDR3 DNA. A D gene is named only where the DNA matches it firmly. Only some rows state a clone size, as once, few, many or a class for expanded clones.

TRBV27	TRBJ1-4	NA	NA	CASRTLLNEKLFF	TGTGCCAGCAGGACGCTGCTTAATGAAAAACTGTTTTTT
TRBV28	TRBJ1-2	NA	NA	CATPDVGRRGYTF	TGTGCCACTCCAGACGTGGGACGTCGTGGCTACACCTTC
TRBV4-1	TRBJ1-6	NA	NA	CASSQVGSSRNSPLHF	TGCGCCAGCAGCCAAGTTGGGTCGAGTAGAAATTCACCCCTCCACTTT
TRBV2	TRBJ2-7	TRBD1	NA	CASSKRDRVYEQYF	TGTGCCAGCAGTAAAAGGGACAGGGTCTACGAGCAGTACTTC
TRBV7-8	TRBJ2-7	TRBD2	NA	CASSPLAGGRSYEQYF	TGTGCCAGCAGCCCCCTAGCGGGAGGTCGCTCCTACGAGCAGTACTTC
TRBV2	TRBJ2-7	NA	NA	CASSEAVLGSSYEQYF	TGTGCCAGCAGTGAAGCCGTACTTGGCAGCTCCTACGAGCAGTACTTC
TRBV7-2	TRBJ2-2	TRBD2	NA	CASSYLSGAPPGGELFF	TGTGCCAGCAGCTACCTTAGCGGGGCCCCGCCCGGCGGGGAGCTGTTTTTT
TRBV28	TRBJ1-5	TRBD1	NA	CASSFHGQGLWPQHF	TGTGCCAGCAGTTTCCACGGACAGGGTTTATGGCCCCAGCATTTT
TRBV27	TRBJ2-1	NA	NA	CASRTGLAYNEQFF	TGTGCCAGCAGAACGGGCCTAGCCTACAATGAGCAGTTCTTC
TRBV2	TRBJ1-1	NA	NA	CASSEATEAFF	TGTGCCAGCAGTGAAGCGACTGAAGCTTTCTTT
TRBV6-5	TRBJ1-5	TRBD1	NA	CASSSGTGQSNQPQHF	TGTGCCAGCAGTTCAGGAACGGGACAGAGCAATCAGCCCCAGCATTTT
TRBV11-2	TRBJ1-2	NA	NA	CASSLARGRTNYGYTF	TGTGCCAGCAGCCTCGCCCGCGGCAGAACCAACTATGGCTACACCTTC
TRBV5-1	TRBJ2-1	NA	NA	CASSLEADTYNEQFF	TGCGCCAGCAGCTTGGAGGCGGATACCTACAATGAGCAGTTCTTC
TRBV10-3	TRBJ2-2	NA	NA	CAISSPENTGELFF	TGTGCCATCAGTAGCCCAGAAAACACCGGGGAGCTGTTTTTT
TRBV11-3	TRBJ1-3	NA	NA	CASSLSGPPGNTIYF	TGTGCCAGCAGCTTATCGGGGCCTCCTGGAAACACCATATATTTT
TRBV28	TRBJ2-7	TRBD2	NA	CASSAVTSFAQYF	TGTGCCAGCAGTGCCGTGACTAGCTTCGCGCAGTACTTC
TRBV7-8	TRBJ1-4	NA	NA	CASSSDRWTNEKLFF	TGTGCCAGCAGCTCGGACCGGTGGACTAATGAAAAACTGTTTTTT
TRBV29-1	TRBJ2-1	TRBD1	NA	CSVVLTGRGFDEQFF	TGCAGCGTTGTTCTGACGGGCAGGGGGTTCGATGAGCAGTTCTTC
TRBV5-1	TRBJ1-1	TRBD1	NA	CASSQGQERTKAFF	TGCGCCAGCAGCCAGGGACAGGAGAGGACCAAAGCTTTCTTT
TRBV11-2	TRBJ2-1	TRBD2	NA	CASSLQRAGLREQFF	TGTGCCAGCAGCTTACAGAGGGCGGGACTAAGGGAGCAGTTCTTC
TRBV7-2	TRBJ2-3	NA	once	CASSSTPGTQYF	TGTGCCAGCAGCTCCACCCCGGGTACGCAGTATTTT
TRBV11-2	TRBJ2-7	TRBD2	NA	CASSSRPLRGGPVEQYF	TGTGCCAGCAGCTCCCGCCCCCTCCGGGGAGGGCCCGTCGAGCAGTACTTC
TRBV5-6	TRBJ2-1	TRBD2	NA	CASSLAGRYNEQFF	TGTGCCAGCAGCCTAGCGGGAAGGTACAATGAGCAGTTCTTC
TRBV19	TRBJ1-1	TRBD1	NA	CASSLDRVDTEAFF	TGTGCCAGTAGCCTGGACAGGGTAGACACTGAAGCTTTCTTT
TRBV28	TRBJ2-7	NA	NA	CASSYPIAQGYEQYF	TGTGCCAGCAGTTATCCGATCGCCCAGGGGTACGAGCAGTACTTC
TRBV7-2	TRBJ1-1	NA	NA	CASSSGRDTEAFF	TGTGCCAGCAGCTCCGGGCGGGACACTGAAGCTTTCTTT
TRBV6-6	TRBJ2-7	TRBD1	NA	CASSSGTGPYEQYF	TGTGCCAGCAGCTCCGGGACAGGCCCCTACGAGCAGTACTTC
TRBV11-3	TRBJ2-1	TRBD1	NA	CASRPTGDGPIGHNEQFF	TGTGCCAGCAGACCGACAGGGGATGGACCAATAGGGCACAATGAGCAGTTCTTC
TRBV15	TRBJ2-6	NA	NA	CATSRSAGDPSGANVLTF	TGTGCCACCAGCAGATCGGCAGGGGATCCTTCTGGGGCCAACGTCCTGACTTTC